These T cell receptor beta chains were read from a single sample in a study of blood T cell repertoires in COVID-19. The protocol was immunoSEQ multiplex PCR, while the TCRdb copy is restricted to in-frame clones and leaves out a portion. The sample lists 70,000 to 85,000 clones, roughly 80% occurring once. Source material: peripheral blood. The source is an elderly woman with acute or convalescent COVID-19. Both conserved end residues are part of each CDR3. A D gene is named only where the DNA matches it firmly. Expanded clones are given a class, and other clones once, few, many or no size at all.

>13|-|TRBJ1-6|-|TRBV5-1
TGCGCCAGCAGCGCAAGGGAGAATTCACCCCTCCACTTT
CASSARENSPLHF
>16|-|TRBJ2-2|-|TRBV5-6
TGTGCCAGCAGCTCATATAGGACAGTGAACACCGGGGAGCTGTTTTTT
CASSSYRTVNTGELFF
>15|-|TRBJ2-7|TRBD1|TRBV7-6
TGTGCCAGCAGCTTAGCCGGGACAGGGGACTACGAGCAGTACTTC
CASSLAGTGDYEQYF
>15|once|TRBJ2-3|-|TRBV5-6
TGTGCCAGCAGCTTGAATCCCCTTTCCACAGATACGCAGTATTTT
CASSLNPLSTDTQYF
>16|-|TRBJ2-3|TRBD1|TRBV6-5
TGTGCCAGCAGTTACTTAGGGCAGGGGGCTTCAGATACGCAGTATTTT
CASSYLGQGASDTQYF
>12|-|TRBJ2-7|-|TRBV14
TGTGCCAGCAGCCAAACAGGCTACGAGCAGTACTTC
CASSQTGYEQYF
>15|-|TRBJ1-2|-|TRBV3-1/TRBV3-2
TGTGCCAGCAGCCAAGCTGAGGCAGATAACTATGGCTACACCTTC
CASSQAEADNYGYTF
>15|many|TRBJ1-5|-|TRBV6-5
TGTGCCAGCAGCGGCCAGGGGTTTAGCAATCAGCCCCAGCATTTT
CASSGQGFSNQPQHF
>12|-|TRBJ1-4|-|TRBV18
TGTGCCAGCTCACGAGCTAGGGAAAAACTGTTTTTT
CASSRAREKLFF
>13|-|TRBJ1-5|-|TRBV30
TGTGCCTGGAGTGAGGGGCTTGGTCAGCCCCAGCATTTT
CAWSEGLGQPQHF
>12|-|TRBJ1-2|-|TRBV29-1
TGCAGCGTGACGGACAGTAACTATGGCTACACCTTC
CSVTDSNYGYTF
>15|-|TRBJ2-3|-|TRBV27
TGTGCCAGCAGTTTATCCCTAGCACTCACAGATACGCAGTATTTT
CASSLSLALTDTQYF
>15|many|TRBJ2-1|TRBD2|TRBV7-9
TGTGCCAGCAGCCTCACTAGCGGGCCTCACGGTGAGCAGTTCTTC
CASSLTSGPHGEQFF
>16|-|TRBJ2-1|-|TRBV5-6
TGTGCCAGCAGCTTGGTGTTACAGGGCTCCTACAATGAGCAGTTCTTC
CASSLVLQGSYNEQFF
>15|-|TRBJ2-3|TRBD2|TRBV10-2
TGCGCCAGCATACGGGCTAGCGGGAGCACAGATACGCAGTATTTT
CASIRASGSTDTQYF
>16|-|TRBJ2-1|TRBD2|TRBV27
TGTGCCAGCAGTTTATTTACAACTAGCGGGGGTACGGGTTTGTTCTTC
CASSLFTTSGGTGLFF
>14|few|TRBJ1-6|-|TRBV2
TGTGCCAGCAGTGCGGTCCGGAGGGGTTCACCCCTCCACTTT
CASSAVRRGSPLHF
>15|-|TRBJ2-2|TRBD1|TRBV9
TGTGCCAGCAGTCGGGACAGGAAAAACACCGGGGAGCTGTTTTTT
CASSRDRKNTGELFF
>13|-|TRBJ1-2|TRBD1|TRBV9
TGTGCCAGCAGCGACAGACAGGGCTATGGCTACACCTTC
CASSDRQGYGYTF
>13|-|TRBJ1-1|-|TRBV5-4
TGTGCCAGCAGCTTGGCCTGGACAGATGAAGCTTTCTTT
CASSLAWTDEAFF
>16|-|TRBJ2-2|TRBD2|TRBV9
TGTGCCAGCAGCGGGACGTCGGGACTAGGAACCGGGGAGCTGTTTTTT
CASSGTSGLGTGELFF
>15|-|TRBJ2-7|-|TRBV14
TGTGCCAGCAGCCAAGATGCCGGGGTCTCCTACGAGCAGTACTTC
CASSQDAGVSYEQYF
>18|-|TRBJ1-2|TRBD1|TRBV10-1
TGCGCCACCCCCGGCATCCGGGACAGGGGAGGTGTTAACTATGGCTACACCTTC
CATPGIRDRGGVNYGYTF
>14|once|TRBJ2-3|TRBD2|TRBV11-3
TGTGCCAGCAGCTTTGGACTAGCGGCAGATACGCAGTATTTT
CASSFGLAADTQYF
>16|few|TRBJ1-6|-|TRBV6-5
TGTGCCAGCAGTTACTCAATCCGTCAGGTTAATTCACCCCTCCACTTT
CASSYSIRQVNSPLHF
>11|-|TRBJ1-2|-|TRBV28
TGTGCCAGCAGTTCAGACTATGGCTACACCTTC
CASSSDYGYTF
>14|-|TRBJ1-4|TRBD1|TRBV5-1
TGCGCCAGCAGCCCGACAGGGTTAGTCGAAAAACTGTTTTTT
CASSPTGLVEKLFF
>15|-|TRBJ1-1|-|TRBV5-5
TGTGCCAGCAGCTTGGCCGGGCGGGGTGGCACTGAAGCTTTCTTT
CASSLAGRGGTEAFF
>17|-|TRBJ2-7|TRBD2|TRBV19
TGTGCCAGTAGCCCAACCCCGCGACTAGCAGCTAGGTACGAGCAGTACTTC
CASSPTPRLAARYEQYF
>13|-|TRBJ1-1|-|TRBV24-1
TGTGCCACCAGTGGGGGAGGGAACCAAGAAGCTTTCTTT
CATSGGGNQEAFF
>14|-|TRBJ1-1|-|TRBV5-1
TGCGCCAGCAGCACCGGACACAATTCGAATGAAGCTTTCTTT
CASSTGHNSNEAFF
>13|-|TRBJ1-1|-|TRBV11-3
TGTGCCAGCAGCTCGGACGGACAGACTGAAGCTTTCTTT
CASSSDGQTEAFF
>17|few|TRBJ1-2|TRBD1|TRBV7-8
TGTGCCAGCAGCTCCCGGGACAGGGTTTCCTATAACTATGGCTACACCTTC
CASSSRDRVSYNYGYTF
>12|many|TRBJ2-7|-|TRBV3-1/TRBV3-2
TGTGCCAGCAGCCTCGCGTTTTACGAGCAGTACTTC
CASSLAFYEQYF
>15|-|TRBJ2-1|-|TRBV5-4
TGTGCCAGCAGCTTGGGGGGGGGCACCTACAATGAGCAGTTCTTC
CASSLGGGTYNEQFF
>13|-|TRBJ1-2|-|TRBV6-5
TGTGCCAGTCGGAGCGGACAGTTAGGGCGCTACACCTTC
CASRSGQLGRYTF
>14|-|TRBJ2-5|-|TRBV3-1/TRBV3-2
TGTGCCAGCAGCCTCAGGACAGTCCAAGAGACCCAGTACTTC
CASSLRTVQETQYF
>14|-|TRBJ2-7|TRBD1|TRBV5-1
TGCGCCAGCAAATCGGGGACAGGGACCTACGAGCAGTACTTC
CASKSGTGTYEQYF
>13|-|TRBJ1-2|TRBD1|TRBV3-1/TRBV3-2
TGTGCCAGCAGCCTGGGACAGGCGGATGGCTACACCTTC
CASSLGQADGYTF
>15|-|TRBJ1-4|-|TRBV5-1
TGCGCCAGCAGCTTGGAGCGGCAGCCTAATGAAAAACTGTTTTTT
CASSLERQPNEKLFF
>18|-|TRBJ2-4|TRBD2|TRBV7-8
TGTGCCAGCAGCTTAAAACATTCTAGCGGGGGTACGAAAAACATTCAGTACTTC
CASSLKHSSGGTKNIQYF
>14|-|TRBJ2-7|TRBD1|TRBV28
TGTGCCAGCACCCAGGGGGACAGAACCTACGAGCAGTACTTC
CASTQGDRTYEQYF
>13|few|TRBJ2-1|-|TRBV30
TGTGCCTGGAGTTATCAGACTGACAATGAGCAGTTCTTC
CAWSYQTDNEQFF
>12|-|TRBJ2-3|TRBD2|TRBV6-5
TGTGCCAGTGAGGATAGCGGGGGGGCCGGGTATTTT
CASEDSGGAGYF
>14|-|TRBJ1-1|TRBD1|TRBV11-3
TGTGCCAGCAGCTTAACCGACAGGGACCCTGAAGCTTTCTTT
CASSLTDRDPEAFF
>15|-|TRBJ2-7|-|TRBV11-3
TGTGCCAGCAGCATAAGCACAGGGAAGACCTACGAGCAGTACTTC
CASSISTGKTYEQYF
>14|-|TRBJ2-2|TRBD2|TRBV15
TGTGCCACCAGCCTACTAGCGGGCACCGGGGAGCTGTTTTTT
CATSLLAGTGELFF
>14|-|TRBJ1-6|TRBD1|TRBV7-2
TGTGCCAGCAGCTTCCGGGACAGGGTCTCACCCCTCCACTTT
CASSFRDRVSPLHF
>12|-|TRBJ1-2|TRBD1|TRBV10-1
TGCGCCAGCAGTGGACAGGGAACTGGCTACACCTTC
CASSGQGTGYTF
>13|-|TRBJ1-4|-|TRBV29-1
TGCAGCGTTACCAGGGCCCAAGGTGAAAAACTGTTTTTT
CSVTRAQGEKLFF
>13|-|TRBJ1-2|-|TRBV19
TGTGCCAGTAGTATCCCACAGGGTGGGGGCTACACCTTC
CASSIPQGGGYTF
>13|-|TRBJ2-1|-|TRBV5-6
TGTGCCAGCAGCCTGCCGGGGGTCAATGAGCAGTTCTTC
CASSLPGVNEQFF
>17|few|TRBJ1-5|-|TRBV4-1
TGCGCCAGCAGCGCAAGCCACGACTCAATGAGCAATCAGCCCCAGCATTTT
CASSASHDSMSNQPQHF
>13|-|TRBJ1-1|TRBD1|TRBV6-1
TGTGCCAGCAGCCAGACAGGGCAAACTGAAGCTTTCTTT
CASSQTGQTEAFF